The clone carrying this TCR beta chain was observed a handful of times. Antigen specificity is unknown. The authors ran a second PCR of about 6 to 11 cycles using a sample-barcoded 5' primer and a J-beta primer mix. Every molecule of cDNA carried a tag from a template-switch adaptor with 12 random nucleotides. Sequencing recovered at least 2.5 million CDR3-containing paired-end reads from each sample. TCRdb passed the 5' RACE reads through MiXCR, listing each CDR3 protein once. The sample yields about a million distinct CDR3 sequences, 35% to 40% seen once. The data belong to a study of blood T cells in healthy people across ages. Study observations and caveats: Diversity figures based on one million T cells were deemed too low.

Drawing of peripheral blood yielded about 10 milliliters from each donor. CDR3 length: 15 amino acids. The germline gives CDR1 SGHRS, CDR2 YFSETQ. The germline V and J ends were trimmed by 3 bases and 8 bases, with 18 bases remaining between them. The sample was blood. The chain has TRBV5-1 and TRBJ2-1; no reliable D call. The TCR was taken from a man younger than 30 in good health. CDR3 sequence (DNA): TGCGCCAGCAGCTCCGGAAGGGTGTTCTATGATGAGCAGTTCTTC. Amino acid sequence: CASSSGRVFYDEQFF.